This entry lists 4 T cell receptor beta chains sequenced from one sample in a study of T cell responses to AZD1222 COVID-19 vaccine. Generated by immunoSEQ multiplex PCR, the TCRdb table keeps only in-frame clones and is missing some. The sample has 140,000 to 150,000 clones; roughly 90% are singletons. The specimen was peripheral blood, collected 28 days after the second AZD1222 dose. The receptors stem from an adult who received the AZD1222 COVID-19 vaccine.

The rearrangement links TRBV6-2 or TRBV6-3 to TRBJ2-2, with 12 bases fitting TRBD1. CDR3 size: 14 residues. V dropped 6 bases and J dropped 7; count of bases not matched to a gene: 3. From germline, CDR1 is MNHEY and CDR2 SVGEGT. CDR3 protein: CASSGTGGLGELFF. The DNA for the CDR3 is TGTGCCAGCAGCGGGACAGGGGGCCTCGGGGAGCTGTTTTTT.

In this sample, this clone turned up once. The chain carries TRBV6-5 and TRBJ1-1; 7 bases are shared with TRBD1. This CDR3 region has 16 residues. J gave up 3 bases and V 3 bases, and 10 bases lay outside the gene matches. Looked up from germline, CDR1 is MNHEY and CDR2 is SVGAGI. Written as DNA, the CDR3 is TGTGCCAGCAGTTATTTCAGGGGGACAAGGTACACTGAAGCTTTCTTT. It specifies CASSYFRGTRYTEAFF.

As to this clone: One end of the junction is discordant with germline, which a read error may explain. This chain connects TRBV7-7 to TRBJ2-3; no clear D gene. Germline V gene data show CDR1 as SSHAT and CDR2 as FNYEAQ (reference sequence). There are 13 residues in the CDR3. The DNA for the CDR3 is TGTGCTAGCAGCTCCTACCCCACAGATACGCAGTATTTT. Translating it yields CASSSYPTDTQYF.

This chain uses TRBV12-3 or TRBV12-4 with TRBJ2-7, with D maybe TRBD2 (5 bases). V shed 7 bases and J shed 6 bases, with 16 bases lying between them. The CDR3 has 13 residues. CDR3 nucleotides: TGTGCCAGCACCCGAAGCGGTGGCGGCGAGCAGTACTTC. Translation: CASTRSGGGEQYF.